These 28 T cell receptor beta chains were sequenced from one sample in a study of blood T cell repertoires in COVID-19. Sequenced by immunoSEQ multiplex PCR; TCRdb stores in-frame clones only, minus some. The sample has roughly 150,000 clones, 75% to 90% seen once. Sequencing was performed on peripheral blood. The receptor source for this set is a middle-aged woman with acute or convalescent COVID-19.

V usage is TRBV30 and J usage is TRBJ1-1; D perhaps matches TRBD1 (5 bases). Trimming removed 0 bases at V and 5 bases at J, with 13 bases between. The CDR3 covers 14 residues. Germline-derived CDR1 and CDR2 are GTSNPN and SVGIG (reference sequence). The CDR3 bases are TGTGCCTGGAGTGTAGCCGGCGGGGGGACTGAAGCTTTCTTT. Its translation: CAWSVAGGGTEAFF.

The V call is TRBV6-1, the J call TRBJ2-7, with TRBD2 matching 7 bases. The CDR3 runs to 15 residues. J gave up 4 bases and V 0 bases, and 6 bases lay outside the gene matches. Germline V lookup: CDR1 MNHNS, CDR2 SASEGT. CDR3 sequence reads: CASSEAGLVAYEQYF. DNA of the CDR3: TGTGCCAGCAGTGAAGCAGGACTAGTCGCGTACGAGCAGTACTTC.

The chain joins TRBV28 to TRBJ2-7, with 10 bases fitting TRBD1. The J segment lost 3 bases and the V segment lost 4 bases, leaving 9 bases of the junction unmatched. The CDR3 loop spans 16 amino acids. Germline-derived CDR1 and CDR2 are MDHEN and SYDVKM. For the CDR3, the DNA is TGTGCCAGCAGTTCCGGGACAGGGGTAAAGGGCTACGAGCAGTACTTC. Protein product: CASSSGTGVKGYEQYF.

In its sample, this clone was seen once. The DNA of the CDR3 is TGTGCCAGCAGAACCGGGACAGAGACCAATGAGCAGTTCTTC. Protein: CASRTGTETNEQFF. The chain carries TRBV2 and TRBJ2-1, with TRBD1 matching over 7 bases. The germline V gene has CDR1 SNHLY and CDR2 FYNNEI. Unmatched junction bases numbered 8, after V lost 6 bases and J lost 6 bases. This CDR3 comprises 14 residues.

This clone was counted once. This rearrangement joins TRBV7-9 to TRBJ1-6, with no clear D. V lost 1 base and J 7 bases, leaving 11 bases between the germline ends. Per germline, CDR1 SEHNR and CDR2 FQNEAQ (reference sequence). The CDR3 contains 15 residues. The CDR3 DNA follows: TGTGCCAGCAGCTTAGACACGGAGATGAATTCACCCCTCCACTTT. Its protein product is CASSLDTEMNSPLHF. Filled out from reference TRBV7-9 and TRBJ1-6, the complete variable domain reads DTGVSQNPRHKITKRGQNVTFRCDPISEHNRLYWYRQTLGQGPEFLTYFQNEAQLEKSRLLSDRFSAERPKGSFSTLEIQRTEQGDSAMYLCASSLDTEMNSPLHFGNGTRLTVT.

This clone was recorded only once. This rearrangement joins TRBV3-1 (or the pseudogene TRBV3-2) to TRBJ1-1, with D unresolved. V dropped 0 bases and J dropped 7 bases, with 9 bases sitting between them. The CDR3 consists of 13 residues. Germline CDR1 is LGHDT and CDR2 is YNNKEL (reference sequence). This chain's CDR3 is CASSQDQALEAFF. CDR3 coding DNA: TGTGCCAGCAGCCAAGACCAGGCCCTTGAAGCTTTCTTT.

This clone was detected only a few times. CDR3 protein: CASSSVRSGNTIYF. In DNA, the CDR3 is TGTGCCAGCAGCTCGGTGCGCTCTGGAAACACCATATATTTT. This chain connects TRBV6-2 or TRBV6-3 to TRBJ1-3; no firm D call. The V end lost 6 bases, the J end lost 0 bases, and 9 bases lay between the germline ends. In germline, CDR1 is MNHEY, CDR2 SVGEGT. This CDR3 comprises 14 residues.

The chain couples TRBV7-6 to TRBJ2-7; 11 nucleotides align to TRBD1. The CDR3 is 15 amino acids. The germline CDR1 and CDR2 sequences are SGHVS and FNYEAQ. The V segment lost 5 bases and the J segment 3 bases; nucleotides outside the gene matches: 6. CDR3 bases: TGTGCCAGCAGCGCACCGGGACAGGGGGTCTACGAGCAGTACTTC. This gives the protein CASSAPGQGVYEQYF. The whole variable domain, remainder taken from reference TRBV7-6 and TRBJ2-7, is GAGVSQSPRYKVTKRGQDVALRCDPISGHVSLYWYRQALGQGPEFLTYFNYEAQQDKSGLPNDRFSAERPEGSISTLTIQRTEQRDSAMYRCASSAPGQGVYEQYFGPGTRLTVT.

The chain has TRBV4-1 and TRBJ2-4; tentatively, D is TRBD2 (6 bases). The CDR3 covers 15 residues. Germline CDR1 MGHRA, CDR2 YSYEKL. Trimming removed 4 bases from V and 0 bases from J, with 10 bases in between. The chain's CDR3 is CASSRLGLAKNIQYF. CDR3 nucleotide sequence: TGCGCCAGCAGCCGGCTGGGACTAGCCAAAAACATTCAGTACTTC.

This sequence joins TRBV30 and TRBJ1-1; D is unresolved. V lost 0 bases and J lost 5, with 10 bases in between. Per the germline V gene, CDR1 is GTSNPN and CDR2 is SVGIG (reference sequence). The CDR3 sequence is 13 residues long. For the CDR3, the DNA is TGTGCCTGGAGTGTACGCGGTGGGACTGAAGCTTTCTTT. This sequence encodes CAWSVRGGTEAFF.

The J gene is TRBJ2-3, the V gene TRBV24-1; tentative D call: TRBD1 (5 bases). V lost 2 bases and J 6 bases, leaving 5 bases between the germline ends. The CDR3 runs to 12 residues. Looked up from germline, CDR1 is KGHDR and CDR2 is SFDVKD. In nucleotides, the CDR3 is TGTGCCACCAGTGATTACAGGGATACGCAGTATTTT. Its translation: CATSDYRDTQYF.

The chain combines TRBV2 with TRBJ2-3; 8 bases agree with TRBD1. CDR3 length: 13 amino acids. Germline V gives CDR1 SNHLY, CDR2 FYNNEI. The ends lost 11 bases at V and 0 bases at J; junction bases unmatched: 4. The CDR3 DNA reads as TGTGCCGTGGACAGGGAGAGCACAGATACGCAGTATTTT. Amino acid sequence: CAVDRESTDTQYF. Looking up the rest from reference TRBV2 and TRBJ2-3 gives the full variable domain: EPEVTQTPSHQVTQMGQEVILRCVPISNHLYFYWYRQILGQKVEFLVSFYNNEISEKSEIFDDQFSVERPDGSNFTLKIRSTKLEDSAMYFCAVDRESTDTQYFGPGTRLTVL.

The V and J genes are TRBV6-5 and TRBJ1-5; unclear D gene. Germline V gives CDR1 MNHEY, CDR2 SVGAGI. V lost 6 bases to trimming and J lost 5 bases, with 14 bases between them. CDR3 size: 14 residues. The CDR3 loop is CASRPRLGDQPQHF. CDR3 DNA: TGTGCCAGCAGGCCGAGACTGGGAGATCAGCCCCAGCATTTT.

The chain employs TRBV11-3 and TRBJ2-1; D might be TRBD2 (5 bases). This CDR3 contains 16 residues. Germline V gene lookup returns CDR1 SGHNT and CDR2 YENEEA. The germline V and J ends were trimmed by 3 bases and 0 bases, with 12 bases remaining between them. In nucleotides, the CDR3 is TGTGCCAGCAGCTTCTGGTCTAGCACCTCCTACAATGAGCAGTTCTTC. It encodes CASSFWSSTSYNEQFF. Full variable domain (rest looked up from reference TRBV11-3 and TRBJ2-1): EAGVVQSPRYKIIEKKQPVAFWCNPISGHNTLYWYLQNLGQGPELLIRYENEEAVDDSQLPKDRFSAERLKGVDSTLKIQPAELGDSAVYLCASSFWSSTSYNEQFFGPGTRLTVL.

The CDR3 region is CASSHPTAGVFNEQFF. CDR3 nucleotides: TGTGCCAGCAGTCACCCGACAGCGGGAGTATTCAATGAGCAGTTCTTC. V usage is TRBV3-1 (or the pseudogene TRBV3-2) and J usage is TRBJ2-1, with TRBD2 matching 8 bases. The CDR3 covers 16 residues. The germline V gene encodes CDR1 LGHDT and CDR2 YNNKEL (reference sequence). The V and J ends lost 6 bases and 6 bases, in that order; junction bases with no gene match: 13.

The chain's CDR3 is CASTGGRHNEQFF. DNA of the CDR3: TGTGCCAGCACCGGGGGACGGCACAATGAGCAGTTCTTC. The V and J genes are TRBV12-3 or TRBV12-4 and TRBJ2-1, with D maybe TRBD2 (6 bases). The CDR3 length is 13 residues. V was trimmed by 7 bases and J by 5 bases, leaving 12 bases between them.

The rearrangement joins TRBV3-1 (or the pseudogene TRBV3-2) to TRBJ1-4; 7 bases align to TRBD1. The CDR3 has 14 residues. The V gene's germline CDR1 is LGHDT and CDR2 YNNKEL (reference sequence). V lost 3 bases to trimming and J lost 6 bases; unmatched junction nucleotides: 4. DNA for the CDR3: TGTGCCAGCAGCCACAGGGGGACGGATGAAAAACTGTTTTTT. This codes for CASSHRGTDEKLFF.

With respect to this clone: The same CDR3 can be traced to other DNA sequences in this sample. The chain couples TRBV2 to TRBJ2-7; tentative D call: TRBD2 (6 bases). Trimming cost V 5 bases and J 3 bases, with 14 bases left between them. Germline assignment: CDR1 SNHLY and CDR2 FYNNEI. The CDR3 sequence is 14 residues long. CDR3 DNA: TGTGCCAGCAGTCTCGCGGGGCGCAGCTACGAGCAGTACTTC. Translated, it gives CASSLAGRSYEQYF.

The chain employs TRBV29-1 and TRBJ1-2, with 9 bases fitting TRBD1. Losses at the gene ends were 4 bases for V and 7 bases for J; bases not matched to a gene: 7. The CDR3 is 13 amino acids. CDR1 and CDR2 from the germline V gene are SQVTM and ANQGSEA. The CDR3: CSVGDREILGYTF. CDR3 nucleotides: TGCAGCGTTGGGGACAGGGAAATTCTTGGCTACACCTTC.

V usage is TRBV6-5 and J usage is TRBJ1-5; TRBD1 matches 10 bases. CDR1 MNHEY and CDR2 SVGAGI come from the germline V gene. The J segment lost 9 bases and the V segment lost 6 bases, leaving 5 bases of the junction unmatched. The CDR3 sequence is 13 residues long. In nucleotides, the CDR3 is TGTGCCAGCAGCCGGACAGGGGGGCGGCCCCAGCATTTT. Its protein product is CASSRTGGRPQHF.

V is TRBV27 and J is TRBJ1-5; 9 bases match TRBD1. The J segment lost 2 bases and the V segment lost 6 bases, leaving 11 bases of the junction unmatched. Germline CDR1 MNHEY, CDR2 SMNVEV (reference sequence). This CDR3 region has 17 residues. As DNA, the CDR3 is TGTGCCAGCAGAGCCGGGACAGGGATGTGGGGCAATCAGCCCCAGCATTTT. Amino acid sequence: CASRAGTGMWGNQPQHF.

This CDR3 reads CASSFKDRGGYGYTF. The CDR3 DNA is TGTGCCAGCAGCTTCAAGGACAGGGGGGGCTATGGCTACACCTTC. V usage is TRBV11-3 and J usage is TRBJ1-2; 10 bases are shared with TRBD1. Germline lookup yields CDR1 SGHNT and CDR2 YENEEA. The V segment lost 3 bases and the J segment 4 bases; nucleotides outside the gene matches: 5. The CDR3 has 15 amino acids.

The CDR3 is CAISPAGGRPYGYTF. CDR3 in DNA: TGTGCCATCAGTCCAGCAGGGGGCCGGCCCTATGGCTACACCTTC. The chain couples TRBV10-3 to TRBJ1-2, with 8 bases matching TRBD1. The CDR3 runs 15 residues. J gave up 4 bases and V 5 bases, and 9 bases lay outside the gene matches. CDR1 is ENHRY, CDR2 SYGVKD, per germline.

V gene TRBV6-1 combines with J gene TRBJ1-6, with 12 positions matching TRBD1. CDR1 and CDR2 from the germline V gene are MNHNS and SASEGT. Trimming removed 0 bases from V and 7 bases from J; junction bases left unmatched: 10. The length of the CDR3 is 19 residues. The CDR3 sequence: CASSEAFLGQGASNSPLHF. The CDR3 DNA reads TGTGCCAGCAGTGAAGCTTTCTTGGGACAGGGGGCTTCCAATTCACCCCTCCACTTT.

The CDR3 region has the DNA TGTGCTAGTGGTGGGGCGGGACTAGCGGACTACAATGAGCAGTTCTTC. This gives the protein CASGGAGLADYNEQFF. The chain combines TRBV12-5 with TRBJ2-1; TRBD2 agrees at 11 bases. The CDR3 is made up of 16 amino acids. Trimming cost V 5 bases and J 3 bases; bases outside gene matches: 6. Germline CDR1 is LGHNT and CDR2 is FRNRAP.

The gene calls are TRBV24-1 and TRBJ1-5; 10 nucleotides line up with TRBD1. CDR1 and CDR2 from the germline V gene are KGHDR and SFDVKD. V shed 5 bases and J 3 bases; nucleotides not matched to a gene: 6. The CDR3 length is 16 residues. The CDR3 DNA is TGTGCCACCAGTGGGACAGGGGGTTTGTACAATCAGCCCCAGCATTTT. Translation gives CATSGTGGLYNQPQHF.

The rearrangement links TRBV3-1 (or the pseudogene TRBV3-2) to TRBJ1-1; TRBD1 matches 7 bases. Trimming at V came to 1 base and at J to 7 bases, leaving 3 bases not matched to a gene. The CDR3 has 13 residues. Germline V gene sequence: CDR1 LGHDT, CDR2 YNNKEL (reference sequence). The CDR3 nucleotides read TGTGCCAGCAGCCAAGTATGGGACAGTGAAGCTTTCTTT. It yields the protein CASSQVWDSEAFF.

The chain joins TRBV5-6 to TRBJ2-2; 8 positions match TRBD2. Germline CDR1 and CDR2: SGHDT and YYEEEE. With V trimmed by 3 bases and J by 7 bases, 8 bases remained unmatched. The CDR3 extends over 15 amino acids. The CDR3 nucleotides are TGTGCCAGCAGCTCGGACGGGGGGGCCGTCGGGGAGCTGTTTTTT. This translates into CASSSDGGAVGELFF.